The 25 T cell receptor beta chains given below trace back to one sample, sequenced in a study of T cell clusters in autoimmune cytopenias. Multiplex touch-down PCR amplified TRB using TRB-A and TRB-B pools in one tube. TCRdb re-called the multiplex PCR reads, yielding one record per CDR3 amino acid sequence without DNA. This table holds 2,500 to 3,000 distinct CDR3 sequences. About 37,500 genome equivalents of blood DNA were amplified for TRB. Sample: peripheral blood. The receptors stem from a human donor with an autoimmune cytopenia, with autoimmune hepatitis or in good health (not recorded which).

This clonotype registers large (0.1 to 1%) by frequency. This chain links TRBV18 with TRBJ2-1; as DNA is missing, the TRBD2 call by TCRdb cannot be tested. Germline V gene lookup returns CDR1 KGHSH and CDR2 LQKENI. The CDR3 runs 14 residues. The chain's CDR3 is CASSPPSSGTPAFF.

In terms of frequency, this clonotype is large. CDR3 in amino acids: CASSVADGDSNQPQHF. The chain links TRBV6-1 to TRBJ1-5. This CDR3 has 16 amino acids. Germline V lookup: CDR1 MNHNS, CDR2 SASEGT.

Frequency places this clonotype as medium-sized. The rearrangement uses TRBV5-1 and TRBJ2-7; the TCRdb call, TRBD1, lacks DNA for checking. Germline CDR1 and CDR2: SGHRS and YFSETQ. This CDR3 has 16 amino acids. CDR3 in amino acids: CASSLYRDPSSYEQYF.

This clonotype is called medium-sized based on its frequency. This chain connects TRBV6-1 to TRBJ1-5. Germline assignment: CDR1 MNHNS and CDR2 SASEGT. The length of the CDR3 is 14 residues. This CDR3 is CASSAPYSNQPQHF.

The rearrangement links TRBV5-4 to TRBJ2-1. The CDR3 totals 15 residues. Germline assignment: CDR1 SGHNT and CDR2 YYREEE (reference sequence). The CDR3 is CASSPGPNSYNEQFF.

This clonotype counts as medium-sized by frequency. This chain uses TRBV7-6 with TRBJ2-5; TCRdb's D call of TRBD1 is untestable without DNA. Looked up from germline, CDR1 is SGHVS and CDR2 is FNYEAQ. This CDR3 region has 15 residues. The CDR3 reads CASSSQATLSFGQYF.

Judged by frequency, this clonotype is medium-sized. V and J are TRBV6-5 and TRBJ2-1; TCRdb's D gene call, TRBD2, goes unchecked for lack of DNA. CDR1 is MNHEY and CDR2 is SVGAGI in the germline V gene. The CDR3 extends over 14 amino acids. This CDR3 reads CASSYNRPGGEQFF.

By frequency, this clonotype is medium-sized. CDR3 amino acids: CASSSVNGPYEQYF. This chain uses TRBV7-9 with TRBJ2-7. CDR1 is SEHNR and CDR2 is FQNEAQ in the germline V gene (reference sequence). The CDR3 runs 14 residues.

V gene TRBV12-3 or TRBV12-4 combines with J gene TRBJ2-3. CDR3 length: 15 residues. The chain's CDR3 is CASRLAGHRTDTQYF.

In terms of frequency, this clonotype is medium-sized. CDR3 protein: CASSPQGDSGNTIYF. The chain carries TRBV19 and TRBJ1-3; absent DNA, TCRdb's TRBD1 call cannot be checked. This CDR3 is built from 15 residues. Germline-derived CDR1 and CDR2 are LNHDA and SQIVND (reference sequence).

The chain has TRBV27 and TRBJ2-7; TCRdb calls TRBD2, which cannot be checked without DNA. Germline V CDR1 and CDR2: MNHEY, SMNVEV (reference sequence). This CDR3 contains 15 residues. The CDR3 region is CASSGASGGYYKQYF.

Its frequency marks this clonotype as medium-sized. CDR3 residues: CASSVDTFGQYF. The chain links TRBV5-6 to TRBJ2-7. The germline gives CDR1 SGHDT, CDR2 YYEEEE. The CDR3 runs 12 residues.

This clonotype is medium-sized by frequency. V and J are TRBV20-1 and TRBJ1-6. The CDR3 spans 16 residues. Germline V gene data show CDR1 as DFQATT and CDR2 as SNEGSKA (reference sequence). This CDR3 reads CSARDMRGSYNSPLHF.

This chain joins TRBV28 and TRBJ1-6; absent DNA, TCRdb's TRBD1 call cannot be checked. The CDR3 is 16 amino acids. CDR1 MDHEN and CDR2 SYDVKM come from the germline V gene. This CDR3 is CASSYRGMPYNSPLHF.

This clonotype counts as medium-sized by frequency. The rearrangement uses TRBV7-9 and TRBJ2-1. The CDR3 is made up of 15 amino acids. CDR1 and CDR2 from the germline V gene are SEHNR and FQNEAQ (reference sequence). This CDR3 reads CASSSGQGSYNEQFF.

The rearrangement joins TRBV11-2 to TRBJ2-3. CDR1 and CDR2 (germline): SGHAT, FQNNGV. The length of the CDR3 is 14 residues. The CDR3 loop is CASSLGSSVDTQYF.

This clonotype is labeled medium-sized based on frequency. The V and J genes are TRBV20-1 and TRBJ1-2; the TRBD1 assignment by TCRdb is unverifiable without DNA. This CDR3 has 14 amino acids. Germline V gene lookup returns CDR1 DFQATT and CDR2 SNEGSKA (reference sequence). CDR3 amino acids: CSVEIRDRGSGYTF.

This clonotype ranks as large in terms of frequency. V gene TRBV6-1 combines with J gene TRBJ2-7; checking the TCRdb D call of TRBD1 is not possible without DNA. Germline V gives CDR1 MNHNS, CDR2 SASEGT. This CDR3 comprises 12 residues. CDR3 residues: CASSDRGYEQYF.

Frequency places this clonotype as medium-sized. The chain employs TRBV12-3 or TRBV12-4 and TRBJ1-2; TCRdb proposes TRBD1, but this gene call is untestable without DNA. There are 17 residues in the CDR3. The CDR3 sequence: CASTVDRASAFSYGYTF.

The rearrangement uses TRBV4-2 and TRBJ2-7; the TCRdb call, TRBD1, lacks DNA for checking. Germline CDR1 LGHNA, CDR2 YNFKEQ. The CDR3 sequence is 15 residues long. CDR3 in amino acids: CASSQPGQGENEQYF.

This chain connects TRBV5-1 to TRBJ2-5; TCRdb designates TRBD1, a call that cannot be tested without DNA. The length of the CDR3 is 15 residues. Germline CDR1 is SGHRS and CDR2 is YFSETQ. The CDR3: CASSLGGARQETQYF.

According to its frequency, this clonotype is large. This sequence joins TRBV6-5 and TRBJ2-3; TCRdb names TRBD2, which stays unverified in the absence of DNA. The CDR3 runs 15 residues. Germline V gene data show CDR1 as MNHEY and CDR2 as SVGAGI. CDR3 in amino acids: CASRNLAGGTDTQYF.

This chain uses TRBV28 with TRBJ2-2; TCRdb's D call, TRBD1, is unchecked because there is no DNA. Germline V CDR1 and CDR2: MDHEN, SYDVKM. The CDR3 sequence is 18 residues long. The CDR3 spells CASSLNSVRKGGTGELFF.

This clonotype is medium-sized by frequency. The chain couples TRBV11-2 to TRBJ2-1; TCRdb reports TRBD2, a call that lacks DNA to check it against. CDR3 size: 17 residues. CDR1 is SGHAT, CDR2 FQNNGV, per germline. CDR3 loop: CASSLDLSVAGVGEQFF. Full variable domain (remainder filled in from reference TRBV11-2 and TRBJ2-1): EAGVAQSPRYKIIEKRQSVAFWCNPISGHATLYWYQQILGQGPKLLIQFQNNGVVDDSQLPKDRFSAERLKGVDSTLKIQPAKLEDSAVYLCASSLDLSVAGVGEQFFGPGTRLTVL.

The chain uses TRBV19 and TRBJ2-3; TCRdb lists TRBD2, though no DNA is available to test this call. The CDR3 has 14 amino acids. Germline V CDR1 and CDR2: LNHDA, SQIVND (reference sequence). The CDR3 loop is CASGLAEYTDTQYF.